The clone carrying this T cell receptor beta chain was found many times. Its antigen remains unknown. The junction shows a germline mismatch at one end, possibly a read error. This sample is drawn from a study of T cells in Graves' hyperthyroidism and ophthalmopathy. Study-wide context: Peripheral blood was acquired at first diagnosis, ahead of any therapy whatsoever.

Researchers took RNA transcripts and amplified the TCR beta CDR3 regions from them. The study used the HTBI primer set for a first-round RT-PCR of the TCR CDR3. TCRdb itself ran the multiplex PCR reads through MiXCR, one entry per CDR3 protein. The profile shows 250,000 or so distinct CDR3 sequences, about 15% of them singletons. Findings and caveats of the study: Also found in blood were most expanded thyroid clonotypes above 0.001.

Participants, patients aged 18 to 65, had newly diagnosed hyperthyroidism with a duration under 2 months. Clinical symptoms, serum thyroxine and TRAb, thyroid ultrasound and orbital computed tomography were used for the diagnoses. This TCR was recovered from a woman aged 40 to 50 with Graves' hyperthyroidism that later progressed to Graves' ophthalmopathy. Sample: blood.

CDR3 region: CASSARTGAPYEQYF. Here the CDR3 DNA reads TGTGCCAGCAGTGCCCGTACCGGGGCACCCTATGAGCAGTACTTC. The rearrangement uses TRBV6-1 and TRBJ2-7; TRBD1 or TRBD2 may be the D gene (5 bases each). CDR1 MNHNS and CDR2 SASEGT come from the germline V gene. CDR3 length equals 15 residues.